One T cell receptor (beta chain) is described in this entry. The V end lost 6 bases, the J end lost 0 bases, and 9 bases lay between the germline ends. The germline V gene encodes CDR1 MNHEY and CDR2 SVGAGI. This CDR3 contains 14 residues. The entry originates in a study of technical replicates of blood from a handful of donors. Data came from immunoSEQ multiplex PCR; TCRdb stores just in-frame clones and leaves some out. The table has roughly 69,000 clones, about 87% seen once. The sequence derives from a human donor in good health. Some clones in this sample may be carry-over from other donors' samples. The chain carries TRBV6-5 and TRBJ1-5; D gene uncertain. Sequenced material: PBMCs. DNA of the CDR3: TGTGCCAGCAGCCGAACAGCTAGCAATCAGCCCCAGCATTTT. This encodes CASSRTASNQPQHF.